What follows is one T cell receptor beta chain and its context. Its antigen is not identified. The data are from a study of CD8 T cells in ankylosing spondylitis. Study-wide findings and caveats: Blood of patients with ankylosing spondylitis appeared to be characterized by a TCR beta motif of eight or nine highly homologous variants. Earlier reports found some motif variants in synovial fluid and blood in reactive arthritis. The clones that were linked to disease were reported to be significantly enriched in matched synovial fluid samples from ankylosing spondylitis patients.

The V end lost 0 bases, the J end lost 9 bases, and 16 bases lay between the germline ends. Germline CDR1 is SGHRS and CDR2 is YFSETQ. There are 15 residues in the CDR3. In making TCR beta libraries, quantitative 5'-RACE with molecular barcodes was used. TCRdb called the 5' RACE reads again in MiXCR, with one record for every CDR3 protein. The top ten clones hold almost 7% of a sample with approximately 500,000 distinct CDR3 sequences, 12% of them seen once. This clonotype was obtained from a male donor with ankylosing spondylitis. J is TRBJ2-1 and V is TRBV5-1; D is unresolved. Sequenced input: blood, either unsorted or a sorted T cell fraction (not recorded which). This CDR3 is CASSLAQARSSEQFF. The CDR3 coding sequence is TGCGCCAGCAGCTTGGCCCAAGCCAGATCCAGTGAGCAGTTCTTC.